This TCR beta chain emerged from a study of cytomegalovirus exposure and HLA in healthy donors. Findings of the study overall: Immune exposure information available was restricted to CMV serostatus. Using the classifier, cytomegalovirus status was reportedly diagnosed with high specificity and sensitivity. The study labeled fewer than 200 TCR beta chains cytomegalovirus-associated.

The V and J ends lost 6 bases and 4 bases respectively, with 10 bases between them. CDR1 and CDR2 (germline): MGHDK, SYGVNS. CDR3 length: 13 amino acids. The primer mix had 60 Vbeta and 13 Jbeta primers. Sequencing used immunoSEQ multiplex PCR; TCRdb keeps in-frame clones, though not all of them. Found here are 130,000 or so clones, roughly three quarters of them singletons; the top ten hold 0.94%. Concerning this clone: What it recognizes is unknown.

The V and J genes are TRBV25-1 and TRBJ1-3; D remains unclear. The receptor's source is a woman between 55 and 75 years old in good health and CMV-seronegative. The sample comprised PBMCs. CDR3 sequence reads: CASRQTQGNTIYF. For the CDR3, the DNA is TGTGCCAGCAGACAAACCCAGGGAAACACCATATATTTT.